This TCR beta chain was captured by sequencing in a study of shared clonotypes between healthy human individuals. Replicate PCRs run on sorted subsets employed around 200 ng DNA, some 33,000 T cell genomes. The method was immunoSEQ multiplex PCR; TCRdb's version includes in-frame clones alone and lacks a portion of them. The sample includes some 100,000 clones, more than 65% of them seen just once. V gave up 5 bases and J gave up 3 bases; unmatched junction bases: 7. Germline V CDR1 and CDR2: MNHEY, SVGAGI. CDR3 length: 14 residues. The chain joins TRBV6-5 to TRBJ2-7; 7 positions match TRBD2. The sequenced sample was memory CD8+ T cells sorted from blood. Specified subset: CD45RO+ cells pooled with CCR7-negative TemRA cells. This receptor was identified in a woman in her twenties or thirties in good health. The CDR3 coding sequence is TGTGCCAGCAGTGAAAAGGGCGGGAGCTACGAGCAGTACTTC. It specifies CASSEKGGSYEQYF.